This T cell receptor (beta chain) was identified in a study of T cell clonotyping in hematopoietic cell transplantation. Clones were sequenced by immunoSEQ multiplex PCR, and TCRdb holds only the in-frame ones, with some missing. The data show about 15,000 clones, 85% to 90% seen once. General study findings and limits: After transplant, recipient diversity fell while pathologically expanded clonotypes grew through day 180.

This clone was detected once. The target antigen is unknown. The CDR3 sequence is 12 residues long. The V gene end was trimmed by 10 bases and the J gene end by 0 bases; junction bases not matched to a gene: 3. Germline loops: CDR1 MNHNS, CDR2 SASEGT. The V and J genes are TRBV6-1 and TRBJ2-7, with 7 nucleotides matching TRBD2. This sequence was found in a man aged 50-60 years in good health. Some clones in this sample may be carry-over from other donors' samples. Input material: peripheral blood mononuclear cells. The chain's CDR3 is CAIQRGSYEQYF. The CDR3 DNA reads as TGTGCCATCCAGCGGGGCTCCTACGAGCAGTACTTC.